This is a list of T cell receptor beta chains from one sample in a study of cytomegalovirus exposure and HLA in healthy donors. The table came from immunoSEQ multiplex PCR; TCRdb's copy has only in-frame clones and leaves some out. The table has 150,000 to 200,000 clones, 84% seen once. The sequenced sample was PBMCs. These receptor sequences come from a boy aged 5-17 years in good health and CMV-seronegative. CDR3s include the opening cysteine and the closing phenylalanine or tryptophan. D genes are given only for firm matches. Size values are once, few and many counts, or a class for expanded clones, and some rows have none.

>TRBV9|NA|NA|TRBJ2-5
TGTGCCAGCAGCGCGGGACATTTTGGGGAGACCCAGTACTTC
CASSAGHFGETQYF
>TRBV18|NA|NA|TRBJ1-6
TGTGCCAGCTCACTACCCCAGGGATTTACGGAGAATTCACCCCTCCACTTT
CASSLPQGFTENSPLHF
>TRBV25-1|NA|NA|TRBJ1-1
TGTGCCACCCAACCGTTTGGGGGCAATACTGAAGCTTTCTTT
CATQPFGGNTEAFF
>TRBV4-3|NA|TRBD1|TRBJ1-2
TGCGCCAGCAGCCCTGACAGGGGGTATGGCTACACCTTC
CASSPDRGYGYTF
>TRBV27|few|NA|TRBJ1-1
TGTGCCAGCAGCCAGGGAACGACTGAAGCTTTCTTT
CASSQGTTEAFF
>TRBV27|NA|TRBD1|TRBJ1-2
TGTGCCAGCAGCCGACAGGGGGCGAACTATGGCTACACCTTC
CASSRQGANYGYTF
>TRBV7-2|NA|TRBD2|TRBJ2-7
TGTGCCAGCAGCTCCTTTAGCGGGAGATCCTACGAGCAGTACTTC
CASSSFSGRSYEQYF
>TRBV6-6|NA|TRBD1|TRBJ2-2
TGTGCCAGCAGTTACTCGGGCGACAGGGGGACCGGGGAGCTGTTTTTT
CASSYSGDRGTGELFF
>TRBV7-3|NA|NA|TRBJ2-3
TGTGCCAGCAGCGACCCAGGGACAGATACGCAGTATTTT
CASSDPGTDTQYF
>TRBV7-3|NA|TRBD1|TRBJ1-4
TGTGCCAGCAGCCCTCCAGGGGGCTTTGAAAAACTGTTTTTT
CASSPPGGFEKLFF
>TRBV20-1|NA|NA|TRBJ1-1
TGCAGTGCTTATTTGAACACTGAAGCTTTCTTT
CSAYLNTEAFF
>TRBV11-3|NA|NA|TRBJ2-2
TGTGCCAGCAGCTACGCTCGGGCCGGGGAGCTGTTTTTT
CASSYARAGELFF
>TRBV11-2|NA|TRBD1|TRBJ2-3
TGTGCCAGCAAGGTACAGGGGAACACAGATACGCAGTATTTT
CASKVQGNTDTQYF
>TRBV5-4|few|NA|TRBJ1-1
TGTGCCAGCAGCTTGTACAGTGAAGCTTTCTTT
CASSLYSEAFF
>TRBV6-1|NA|NA|TRBJ2-7
TGTGCCAGCAGTGCCCCTCGGGGGATTTACGACGAGCAGTACTTC
CASSAPRGIYDEQYF
>TRBV2|NA|NA|TRBJ2-7
TGTGCCAGCACGGTCCCCGATTGGGAGCAGTACTTC
CASTVPDWEQYF
>TRBV7-9|NA|NA|TRBJ2-7
TGTGCCAGCAGCTCCCACTACGAGCAGTACTTC
CASSSHYEQYF
>TRBV28|NA|NA|TRBJ2-1
TGTGCCAGCAGTCTCCTTTTAATATTGGCTAGTGGGAGTCGGGTACTGGGCACCAATGAGCAGTTCTTC
CASSLLLILASGSRVLGTNEQFF
>TRBV9|NA|TRBD1|TRBJ1-1
TGTGCCAGCAGCCTTTCGGGGACAGGGGGCCTGAACACTGAAGCTTTCTTT
CASSLSGTGGLNTEAFF
>TRBV27|NA|NA|TRBJ2-7
TGTGCCAGCAGCCTGGGCCCCAGTCCCTACGAGCAGTACTTC
CASSLGPSPYEQYF
>TRBV27|few|NA|TRBJ2-1
TGTGCCAGCAGTTTACAAGGGGTAGGATACAATGAGCAGTTCTTC
CASSLQGVGYNEQFF
>TRBV10-2|once|TRBD2|TRBJ2-7
TGCGCCAGCAGACTAGCGGGGGGGCCCTACGAGCAGTACTTC
CASRLAGGPYEQYF
>TRBV2|NA|NA|TRBJ2-7
TGTGCCAGCAGGAGCTACGAGCAGTACTTC
CASRSYEQYF
>TRBV9|NA|NA|TRBJ2-1
TGTGCCAGCAGCTCTTCCCGGGGAGTGGGCTACAATGAGCAGTTCTTC
CASSSSRGVGYNEQFF
>TRBV29-1|NA|NA|TRBJ1-2
TGCAGCGTTGCTGCAGGGGAAAACTATGGCTACACCTTC
CSVAAGENYGYTF
>TRBV29-1|NA|NA|TRBJ2-3
TGCAGCGTTCTTCCTGGCGGGGTAGGGGATACGCAGTATTTT
CSVLPGGVGDTQYF
>TRBV30|once|TRBD1|TRBJ1-6
TGTGCCTGGAGTGTACCGACAGGGCGGAATTCACCCCTCCACTTT
CAWSVPTGRNSPLHF
>TRBV7-9|NA|TRBD2|TRBJ2-3
TGTGCCAGCAGCTTCCGCGCTAGCGGGAGGTACTTTAGAGATACGCAGTATTTT
CASSFRASGRYFRDTQYF
>TRBV6-5|NA|NA|TRBJ2-7
TGTGCCAGCGGCAGTTTCTCCTACGAGCAGTACTTC
CASGSFSYEQYF
>TRBV27|NA|TRBD1|TRBJ1-5
TGTGCCAGCAGTCCCATTATCGTACAGGGGGATCAGCCCCAGCATTTT
CASSPIIVQGDQPQHF
>TRBV7-2|NA|NA|TRBJ2-7
TGTGCCAGCAGCTTATCGGAGTACGAGCAGTACTTC
CASSLSEYEQYF
>TRBV10-3|NA|NA|TRBJ2-5
TGTGCCATCAGCGCGGGGCACCAAGAGACCCAGTACTTC
CAISAGHQETQYF
>TRBV7-6|NA|NA|TRBJ2-1
TGTGCCAGCAGCTTAGCTGGGGCATACAATGAGCAGTTCTTC
CASSLAGAYNEQFF
>TRBV9|NA|NA|TRBJ1-1
TGTGCCAGCAGCGTAGGAGGAGGTCTCTTTACTGAAGCTTTCTTT
CASSVGGGLFTEAFF
>TRBV1|NA|NA|TRBJ1-1
TGCACCAGCAGCCAGTTGTGGACAGGGTTCATGAACACTGAAGCTTTCTTT
CTSSQLWTGFMNTEAFF
>TRBV5-4|NA|TRBD1|TRBJ2-7
TGTGCCATCGCGAAGGACAGGGGAACGTACGAGCAGTACTTC
CAIAKDRGTYEQYF
>TRBV7-9|NA|TRBD1|TRBJ2-2
TGTGCCAGCAGCGCAGCCGGGACAGGGGTGATCCCTAACACCGGGGAGCTGTTTTTT
CASSAAGTGVIPNTGELFF
>TRBV10-3|NA|NA|TRBJ1-5
TGTGCCATCAGCTTATATAGCAATCAGCCCCAGCATTTT
CAISLYSNQPQHF
>TRBV18|NA|NA|TRBJ2-2
TGTGCCAGCTCACCAATCTCCGGGGAGCTGTTTTTT
CASSPISGELFF
>TRBV27|NA|NA|TRBJ1-1
TGTGCCAGCAGTTTAGGAGCTGAAGCTTTCTTT
CASSLGAEAFF
>TRBV2|NA|TRBD2|TRBJ2-1
TGTGCCACGCCCTCACTAGCGGGAGGTAATGAGCAGTTCTTC
CATPSLAGGNEQFF
>TRBV5-6|NA|TRBD2|TRBJ2-5
TGTGCCAGCAGCTTGAGGCTAGCGGGAGAAGAGACCCAGTACTTC
CASSLRLAGEETQYF
>TRBV5-8|NA|NA|TRBJ2-7
TGTGCCAGCAGCTTTTTCTCGGGTAGTCGGGACGAGCAGTACTTC
CASSFFSGSRDEQYF
>TRBV7-9|NA|TRBD2|TRBJ2-2
TGTGCCAGCAGCTTCCCCTTAGCGGGAGGGAGGAACACCGGGGAGCTGTTTTTT
CASSFPLAGGRNTGELFF
>TRBV27|NA|NA|TRBJ1-1
TGTGCCAGCAGGCAGTCTCAGAACACTGAAGCTTTCTTT
CASRQSQNTEAFF
>TRBV27|NA|NA|TRBJ1-2
TGTGCCAGCAGTTTCTCTGGCCCCGGGGGCTACACCTTC
CASSFSGPGGYTF
>TRBV28|NA|NA|TRBJ1-2
TGTGCCAGCAGTTTAGAGGGGACACAAAACTATGGCTACACCTTC
CASSLEGTQNYGYTF
>TRBV5-1|NA|NA|TRBJ1-3
TGCGCCAGCAGCGGAGGACGGACTGGAAACACCATATATTTT
CASSGGRTGNTIYF
>TRBV2|NA|NA|TRBJ1-2
TGTGCCAGCACCTATGATTTAGTCTATGGCTACACCTTC
CASTYDLVYGYTF
>TRBV27|NA|TRBD1|TRBJ2-7
TGTGCCAGCAGTTTGATGACAGGGGGCTACGAGCAGTACTTC
CASSLMTGGYEQYF
>TRBV15|NA|NA|TRBJ1-1
TGTGCCACCAGCAGAGATGGCGGTAACACTGAAGCTTTCTTT
CATSRDGGNTEAFF
>TRBV5-7|few|TRBD1|TRBJ1-2
TGTGCCAGCAGCGTGGAAAAACTTGACCGGGACAGGGGGCTATGCTACACCTTC
CASSVEKLDRDRGLCYTF
>TRBV9|few|TRBD2|TRBJ2-1
TGTGCCAGCAGCGTAGACGGGGGGGCCATCTATGAGCAGTTCTTC
CASSVDGGAIYEQFF
>TRBV25-1|NA|TRBD2|TRBJ2-2
TGTGCCAGCGGACCCACCGGGGGGGCCGGGGAGCTGTTTTTT
CASGPTGGAGELFF
>TRBV27|once|NA|TRBJ1-1
TGTGCGTCCGCCTGGGGGGGGCGGGGAACTGAAGCTTTCTTT
CASAWGGRGTEAFF
>TRBV11-2|few|TRBD1|TRBJ2-7
TGTGCCAGCAGCCCCCGGACAGGGGCCGCCTACGAGCAGTACTTC
CASSPRTGAAYEQYF
>TRBV6-6|NA|TRBD1|TRBJ1-3
TGTGCCAGCATGGGCAGGGGGGCGGGTGGAAACACCATATATTTT
CASMGRGAGGNTIYF